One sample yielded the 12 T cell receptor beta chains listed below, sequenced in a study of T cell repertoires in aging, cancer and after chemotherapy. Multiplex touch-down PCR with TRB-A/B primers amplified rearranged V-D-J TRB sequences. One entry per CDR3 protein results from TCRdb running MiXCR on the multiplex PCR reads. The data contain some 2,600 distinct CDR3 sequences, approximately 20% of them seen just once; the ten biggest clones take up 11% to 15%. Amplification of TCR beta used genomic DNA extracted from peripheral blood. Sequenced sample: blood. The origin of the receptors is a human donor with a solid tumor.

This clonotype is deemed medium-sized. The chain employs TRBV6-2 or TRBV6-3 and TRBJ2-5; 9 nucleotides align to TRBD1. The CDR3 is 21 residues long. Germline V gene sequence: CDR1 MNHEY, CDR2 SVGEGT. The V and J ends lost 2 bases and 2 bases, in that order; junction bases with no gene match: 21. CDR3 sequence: CASSYPTGPGQGSLDQETQYF. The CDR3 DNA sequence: TGTGCCAGCAGTTACCCAACGGGTCCGGGACAGGGCTCTCTAGATCAAGAGACCCAGTACTTC.

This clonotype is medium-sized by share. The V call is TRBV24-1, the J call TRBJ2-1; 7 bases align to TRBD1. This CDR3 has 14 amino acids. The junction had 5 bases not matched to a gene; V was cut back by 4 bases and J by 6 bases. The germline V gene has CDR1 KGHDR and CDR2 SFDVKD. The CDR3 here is CATSDRGQLNEQFF. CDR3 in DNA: TGTGCCACCAGTGACCGGGGACAGCTCAATGAGCAGTTCTTC.

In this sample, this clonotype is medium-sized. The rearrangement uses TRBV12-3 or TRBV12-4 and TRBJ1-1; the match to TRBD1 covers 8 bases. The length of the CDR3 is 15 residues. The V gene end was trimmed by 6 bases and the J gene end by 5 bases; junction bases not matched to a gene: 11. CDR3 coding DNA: TGTGCCAGCAGCTCCACAGGGGGGTTGGGAACTGAAGCTTTCTTT. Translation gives CASSSTGGLGTEAFF.

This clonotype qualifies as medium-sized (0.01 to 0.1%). The CDR3 spells CASSLIGGWEKLFF. CDR3 sequence (DNA): TGTGCCAGCAGTCTAATAGGGGGCTGGGAAAAACTGTTTTTT. The V and J genes are TRBV12-3 or TRBV12-4 and TRBJ1-4; TRBD1 matches 7 bases. The trim removed 5 bases at V and 8 bases at J, leaving 8 bases unmatched. This CDR3 spans 14 amino acids.

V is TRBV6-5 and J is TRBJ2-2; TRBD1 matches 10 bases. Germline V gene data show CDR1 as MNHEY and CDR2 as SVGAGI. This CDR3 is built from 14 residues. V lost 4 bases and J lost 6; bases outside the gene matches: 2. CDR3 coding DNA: TGTGCCAGCAGTTCCGGACAGGGGGCCGGGGAGCTGTTTTTT. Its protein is CASSSGQGAGELFF.

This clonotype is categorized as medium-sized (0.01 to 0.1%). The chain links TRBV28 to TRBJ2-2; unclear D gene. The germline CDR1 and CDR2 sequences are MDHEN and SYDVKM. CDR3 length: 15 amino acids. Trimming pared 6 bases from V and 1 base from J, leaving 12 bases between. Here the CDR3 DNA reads TGTGCCAGCAGCCCCCGGATGAGGAACACCGGGGAGCTGTTTTTT. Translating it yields CASSPRMRNTGELFF.

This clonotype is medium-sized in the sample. CDR3: CASSLTGTGGYEQYF. CDR3 nucleotides: TGTGCCAGCAGTTTAACGGGAACAGGGGGCTACGAGCAGTACTTC. The gene calls are TRBV27 and TRBJ2-7, with 8 positions matching TRBD1. Germline V CDR1 and CDR2: MNHEY, SMNVEV (reference sequence). CDR3 size: 15 residues. V was pared by 2 bases and J by 3 bases, with 6 bases of the junction left unmatched.

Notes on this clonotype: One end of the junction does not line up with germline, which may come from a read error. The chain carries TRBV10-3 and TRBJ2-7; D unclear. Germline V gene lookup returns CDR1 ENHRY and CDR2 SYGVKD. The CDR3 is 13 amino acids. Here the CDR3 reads CDISDEETYEQYF. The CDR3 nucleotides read TGTGACATCAGTGATGAAGAGACCTACGAGCAGTACTTC.

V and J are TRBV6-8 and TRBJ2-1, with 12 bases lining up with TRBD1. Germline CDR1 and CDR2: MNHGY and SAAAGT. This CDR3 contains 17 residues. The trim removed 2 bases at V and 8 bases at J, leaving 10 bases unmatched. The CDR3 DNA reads TGTGCCAGCAGTTACGTAGGAGGGACAGGGGGCAGGGATGAGCAGTTCTTC. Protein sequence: CASSYVGGTGGRDEQFF.

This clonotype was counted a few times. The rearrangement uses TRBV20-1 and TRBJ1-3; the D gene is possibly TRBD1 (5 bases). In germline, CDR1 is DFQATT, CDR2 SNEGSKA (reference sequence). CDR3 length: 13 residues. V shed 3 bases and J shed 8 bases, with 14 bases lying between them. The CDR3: CSASKGKVDTIYF. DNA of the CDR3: TGCAGTGCTAGTAAGGGGAAGGTTGACACCATATATTTT.

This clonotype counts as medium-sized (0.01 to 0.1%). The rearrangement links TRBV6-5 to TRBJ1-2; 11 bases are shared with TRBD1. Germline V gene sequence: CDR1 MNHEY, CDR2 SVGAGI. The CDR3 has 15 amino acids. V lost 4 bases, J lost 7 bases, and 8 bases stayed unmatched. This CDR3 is CASSSRTGGIGGYTF. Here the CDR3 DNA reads TGTGCCAGCAGTTCCCGGACAGGGGGCATTGGTGGCTACACCTTC.

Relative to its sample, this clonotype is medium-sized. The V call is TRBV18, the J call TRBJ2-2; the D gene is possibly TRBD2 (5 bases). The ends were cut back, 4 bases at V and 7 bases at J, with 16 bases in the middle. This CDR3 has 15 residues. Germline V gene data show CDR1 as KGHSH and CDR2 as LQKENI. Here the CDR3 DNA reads TGTGCCAGCTCACGTATAGGACTTACCGGCGGGGAGCTGTTTTTT. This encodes CASSRIGLTGGELFF.